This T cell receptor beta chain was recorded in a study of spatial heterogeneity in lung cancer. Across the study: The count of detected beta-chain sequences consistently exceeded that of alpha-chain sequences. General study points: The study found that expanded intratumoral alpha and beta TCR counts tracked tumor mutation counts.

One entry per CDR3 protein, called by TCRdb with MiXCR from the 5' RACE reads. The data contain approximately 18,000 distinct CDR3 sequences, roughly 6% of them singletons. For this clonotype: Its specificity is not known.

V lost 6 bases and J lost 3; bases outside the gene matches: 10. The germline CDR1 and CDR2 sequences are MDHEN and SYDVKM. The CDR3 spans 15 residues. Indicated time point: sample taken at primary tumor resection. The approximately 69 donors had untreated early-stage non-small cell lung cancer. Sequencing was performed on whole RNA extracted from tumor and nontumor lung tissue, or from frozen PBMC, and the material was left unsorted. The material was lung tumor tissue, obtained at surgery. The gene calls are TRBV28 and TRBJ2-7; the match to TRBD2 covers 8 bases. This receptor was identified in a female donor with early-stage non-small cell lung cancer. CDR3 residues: CASSQGLARVYEQYF. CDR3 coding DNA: TGTGCCAGCAGCCAAGGACTAGCCCGTGTCTACGAGCAGTACTTC.